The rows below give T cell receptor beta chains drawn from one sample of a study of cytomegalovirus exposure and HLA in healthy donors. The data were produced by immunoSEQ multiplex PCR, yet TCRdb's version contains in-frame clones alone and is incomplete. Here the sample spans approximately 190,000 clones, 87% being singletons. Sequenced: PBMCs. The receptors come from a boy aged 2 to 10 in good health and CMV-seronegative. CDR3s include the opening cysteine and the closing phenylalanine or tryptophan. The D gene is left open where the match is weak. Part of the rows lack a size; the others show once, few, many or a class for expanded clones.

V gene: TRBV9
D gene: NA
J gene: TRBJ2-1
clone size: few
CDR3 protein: CASSVSTGSYNEQFF
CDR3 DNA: TGTGCCAGCAGCGTGTCGACAGGATCCTACAATGAGCAGTTCTTC

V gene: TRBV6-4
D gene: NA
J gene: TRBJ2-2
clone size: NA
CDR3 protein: CASNEGVDTGELFF
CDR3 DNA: TGTGCCAGCAATGAAGGGGTGGACACCGGGGAGCTGTTTTTT

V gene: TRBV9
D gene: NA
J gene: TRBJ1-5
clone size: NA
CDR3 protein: CASSLGPGENSNQPQHF
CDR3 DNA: TGTGCCAGCAGCCTCGGGCCAGGGGAAAATAGCAATCAGCCCCAGCATTTT

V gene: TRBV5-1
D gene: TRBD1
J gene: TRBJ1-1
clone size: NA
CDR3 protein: CASSRGRDSRLGNTEAFF
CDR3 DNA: TGCGCCAGCAGCCGGGGTAGGGACAGCCGCTTGGGGAACACTGAAGCTTTCTTT

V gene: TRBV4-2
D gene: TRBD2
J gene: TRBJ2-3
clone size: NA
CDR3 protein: CASSRLGLAGGTDTQYF
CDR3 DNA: TGTGCCAGCAGCCGACTTGGACTAGCGGGGGGCACAGATACGCAGTATTTT

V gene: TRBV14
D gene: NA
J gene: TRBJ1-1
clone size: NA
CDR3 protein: CASSTSLNTEAFF
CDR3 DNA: TGTGCCAGCAGCACGAGTCTGAACACTGAAGCTTTCTTT

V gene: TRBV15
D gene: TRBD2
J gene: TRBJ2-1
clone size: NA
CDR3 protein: CATSRDMAGGQFF
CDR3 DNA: TGTGCCACCAGCAGAGATATGGCGGGGGGGCAGTTCTTC

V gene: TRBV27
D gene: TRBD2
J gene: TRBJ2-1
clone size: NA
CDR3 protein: CASRPGLAGHNEQFF
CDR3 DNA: TGTGCCAGCAGGCCGGGACTAGCGGGCCACAATGAGCAGTTCTTC

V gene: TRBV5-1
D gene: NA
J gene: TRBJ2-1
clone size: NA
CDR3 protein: CASSLAGTGRQFF
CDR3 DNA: TGCGCCAGCAGCTTGGCCGGGACTGGGAGGCAGTTCTTC

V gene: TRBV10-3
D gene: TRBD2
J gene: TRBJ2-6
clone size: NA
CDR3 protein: CAISGSGGSSGANVLTF
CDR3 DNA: TGTGCCATCAGTGGCAGCGGCGGGAGCTCTGGGGCCAACGTCCTGACTTTC

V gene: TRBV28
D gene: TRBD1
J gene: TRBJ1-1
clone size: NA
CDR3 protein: CASSLEEGARNTEAFF
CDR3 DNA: TGTGCCAGCAGTTTAGAGGAGGGGGCAAGGAACACTGAAGCTTTCTTT

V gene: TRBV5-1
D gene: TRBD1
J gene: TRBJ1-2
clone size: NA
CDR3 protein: CASSSNRGHGYTF
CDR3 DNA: TGCGCCAGCAGCTCGAACAGGGGGCATGGCTACACCTTC

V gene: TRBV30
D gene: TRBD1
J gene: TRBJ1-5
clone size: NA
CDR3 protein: CASDRGLYQPQHF
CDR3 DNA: TGTGCCTCCGACAGGGGGCTTTATCAGCCCCAGCATTTT

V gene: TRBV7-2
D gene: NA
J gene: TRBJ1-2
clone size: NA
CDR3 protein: CASSLATRGAANYYGYTF
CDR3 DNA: TGTGCCAGCAGCTTAGCTACGCGGGGGGCCGCCAACTACTATGGCTACACCTTC

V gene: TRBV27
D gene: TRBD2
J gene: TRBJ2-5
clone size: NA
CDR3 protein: CASSFGSGGVQETQYF
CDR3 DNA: TGTGCCAGCAGTTTTGGGAGCGGGGGGGTACAAGAGACCCAGTACTTC

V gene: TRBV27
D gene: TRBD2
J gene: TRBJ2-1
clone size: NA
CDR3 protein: CASSLLAGGFEQFF
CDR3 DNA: TGTGCCAGCAGTTTACTAGCGGGGGGGTTTGAGCAGTTCTTC

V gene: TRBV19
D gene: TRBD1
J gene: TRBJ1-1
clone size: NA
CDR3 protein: CASRTQGWTEAFF
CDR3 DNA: TGTGCCAGTAGGACACAGGGGTGGACTGAAGCTTTCTTT

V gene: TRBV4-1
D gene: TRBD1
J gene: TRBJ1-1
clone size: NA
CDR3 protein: CASSQVGTVNTEAFF
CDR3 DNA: TGCGCCAGCAGCCAAGTCGGGACAGTGAACACTGAAGCTTTCTTT

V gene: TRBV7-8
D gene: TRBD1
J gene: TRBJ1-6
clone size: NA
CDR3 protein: CASSFRDRYSPLHF
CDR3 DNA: TGTGCCAGCAGCTTCCGGGACAGATATTCACCCCTCCACTTT

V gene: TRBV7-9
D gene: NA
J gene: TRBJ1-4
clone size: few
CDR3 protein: CASSLGVGDEKLFF
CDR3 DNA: TGTGCCAGCAGCTTAGGTGTGGGAGATGAAAAACTGTTTTTT

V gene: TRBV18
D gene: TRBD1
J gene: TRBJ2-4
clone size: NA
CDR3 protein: CASSPRTTGKAKNIQYF
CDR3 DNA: TGTGCCAGCTCACCCCGAACGACAGGGAAGGCCAAAAACATTCAGTACTTC

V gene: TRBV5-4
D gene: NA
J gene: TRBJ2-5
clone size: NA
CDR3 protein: CASSLGQGGGETQYF
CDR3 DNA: TGTGCCAGCAGCTTGGGACAGGGAGGAGGAGAGACCCAGTACTTC

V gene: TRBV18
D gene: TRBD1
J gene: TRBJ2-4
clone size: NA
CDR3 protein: CASSPRSGGQGNIQYF
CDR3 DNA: TGTGCCAGCTCACCAAGGTCCGGGGGACAGGGAAACATTCAGTACTTC

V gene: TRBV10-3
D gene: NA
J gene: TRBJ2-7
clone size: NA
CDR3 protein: CAISEQGAPPEQYF
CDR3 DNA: TGTGCCATCAGTGAACAGGGAGCACCACCCGAGCAGTACTTC

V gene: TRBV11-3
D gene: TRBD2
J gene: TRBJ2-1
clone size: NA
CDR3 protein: CASSLTSGRAEQFF
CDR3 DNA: TGTGCCAGCAGCTTGACTAGCGGGAGGGCTGAGCAGTTCTTC

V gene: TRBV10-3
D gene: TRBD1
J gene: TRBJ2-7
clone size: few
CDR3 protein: CAISDQTGMNREQYF
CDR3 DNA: TGTGCCATCAGTGACCAGACAGGGATGAATCGCGAGCAGTACTTC

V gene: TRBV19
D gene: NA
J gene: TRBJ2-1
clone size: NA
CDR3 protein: CASSRNTGINNEQFF
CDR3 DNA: TGTGCCAGTAGCCGTAATACCGGGATAAACAATGAGCAGTTCTTC

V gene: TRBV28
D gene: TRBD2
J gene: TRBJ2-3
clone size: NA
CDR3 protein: CASWGSGRRSDTQYF
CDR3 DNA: TGTGCCAGCTGGGGGAGCGGGAGACGATCAGATACGCAGTATTTT

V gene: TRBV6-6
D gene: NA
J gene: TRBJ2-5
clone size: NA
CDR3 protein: CASSYGGETQYF
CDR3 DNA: TGTGCCAGCAGTTATGGAGGGGAGACCCAGTACTTC

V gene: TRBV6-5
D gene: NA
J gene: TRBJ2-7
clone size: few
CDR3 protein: CASSYQGTKYF
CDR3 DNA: TGTGCCAGCAGTTACCAGGGTACAAAGTACTTC

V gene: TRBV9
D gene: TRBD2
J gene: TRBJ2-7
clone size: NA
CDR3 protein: CASTISSGGPSYEQYF
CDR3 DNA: TGTGCCAGCACCATATCTAGCGGGGGACCCTCCTACGAGCAGTACTTC

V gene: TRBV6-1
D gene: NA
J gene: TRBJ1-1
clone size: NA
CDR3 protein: CASSEALSVEDTEAFF
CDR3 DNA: TGTGCCAGCAGTGAAGCGCTTTCGGTCGAGGACACTGAAGCTTTCTTT

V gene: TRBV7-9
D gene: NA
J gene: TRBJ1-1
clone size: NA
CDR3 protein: CASSLGGGLPTEAFF
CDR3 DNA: TGTGCCAGCAGCTTAGGGGGGGGGCTGCCCACTGAAGCTTTCTTT

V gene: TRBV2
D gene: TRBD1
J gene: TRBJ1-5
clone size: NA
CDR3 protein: CASSDRELAGQGRNQPQHF
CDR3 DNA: TGTGCCAGCAGTGATCGCGAGTTGGCGGGACAGGGTCGCAATCAGCCCCAGCATTTT

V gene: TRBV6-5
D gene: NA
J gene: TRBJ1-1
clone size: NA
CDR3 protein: CASSGGLRNTEAFF
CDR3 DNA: TGTGCCAGCAGTGGGGGACTTCGGAACACTGAAGCTTTCTTT

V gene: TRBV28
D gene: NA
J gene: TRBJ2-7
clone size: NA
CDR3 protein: CASSWSVTSYEQYF
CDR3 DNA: TGTGCCAGCAGTTGGAGCGTTACTTCCTACGAGCAGTACTTC

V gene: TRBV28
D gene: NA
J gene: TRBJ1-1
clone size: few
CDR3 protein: CASRVTRNTEAFF
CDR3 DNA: TGTGCCAGCAGGGTGACAAGGAACACTGAAGCTTTCTTT

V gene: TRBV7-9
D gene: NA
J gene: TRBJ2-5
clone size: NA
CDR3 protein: CASSPERWEQYF
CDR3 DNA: TGTGCCAGCAGCCCGGAGCGTTGGGAGCAGTACTTC

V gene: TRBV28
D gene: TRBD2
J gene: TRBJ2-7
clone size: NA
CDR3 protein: CASSLRTSGYEQYF
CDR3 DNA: TGTGCCAGCAGTTTACGGACTAGCGGTTACGAGCAGTACTTC

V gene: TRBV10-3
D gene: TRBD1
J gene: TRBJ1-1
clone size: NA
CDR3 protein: CATQGQGATEAFF
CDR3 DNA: TGTGCCACCCAAGGACAGGGGGCCACTGAAGCTTTCTTT